This T cell receptor beta chain was sequenced for a study of CD4 T cells in relation to SARS-CoV-2 and coronaviruses. Naive and memory CD4+ T cell DNA was deep-sequenced without culture. Data came from immunoSEQ multiplex PCR; TCRdb stores just in-frame clones and leaves some out. The sample comprises about 68,000 clones, approximately 95% of which are singletons, and 0.23% rests with the top ten. About this clone: The target antigen is unknown.

Unexposed donor CD4+ T cells date from about 2011-2018, before the COVID-19 pandemic. Germline V lookup: CDR1 MNHEY, CDR2 SVGAGI. V shed 7 bases and J 7 bases; nucleotides not matched to a gene: 7. This CDR3 has 13 amino acids. Study findings and constraints: According to naive versus memory sequencing, detected responses are memory recall, not newly primed.

This chain connects TRBV6-5 to TRBJ1-5; 7 nucleotides agree with TRBD1. Sequenced: naive CD4+ T cells from PBMCs. Sample subset: naive CD4+ T cells isolated by negative enrichment. The sequence was obtained from a human donor in good health. The CDR3 reads CASTWTGRQPQHF. For the CDR3, the DNA is TGTGCCAGCACCTGGACAGGCAGACAGCCCCAGCATTTT.